One and the same sample provided the 11 T cell receptor beta chains below, sequenced in a study of blood T cell repertoires in COVID-19. Some clones are missing from TCRdb's copy, which holds only in-frame ones; the method was immunoSEQ multiplex PCR. This table holds some 150,000 clones, roughly four fifths found once. What was sequenced was peripheral blood. These receptors originate from a man of 80 years or more with acute or convalescent COVID-19.

The rearrangement links TRBV12-3 or TRBV12-4 to TRBJ1-1; D ambiguous. V was shortened by 2 bases and J by 1 base, with 5 bases between the two germline ends. CDR3 size: 13 residues. CDR3 coding DNA: TGTGCCAGCAGTTTAAAAGCGAACACTGAAGCTTTCTTT. Its protein is CASSLKANTEAFF.

This chain joins TRBV9 and TRBJ2-1, with 9 bases fitting TRBD1. Trimming cost V 0 bases and J 6 bases; bases outside gene matches: 4. Germline CDR1 reads SGDLS; CDR2 reads YYNGEE. This CDR3 has 15 residues. CDR3 DNA: TGTGCCAGCAGCGTAGAGGGACAGGGTGGCAATGAGCAGTTCTTC. This codes for CASSVEGQGGNEQFF. Supplemented by reference TRBV9 and TRBJ2-1, the full variable domain reads DSGVTQTPKHLITATGQRVTLRCSPRSGDLSVYWYQQSLDQGLQFLIQYYNGEERAKGNILERFSAQQFPDLHSELNLSSLELGDSALYFCASSVEGQGGNEQFFGPGTRLTVL.

The rearrangement joins TRBV30 to TRBJ1-6; maybe TRBD1 (5 bases). The length of the CDR3 is 15 residues. Trimming removed 1 base at V and 9 bases at J, with 16 bases between. Germline lookup yields CDR1 GTSNPN and CDR2 SVGIG (reference sequence). The CDR3 sequence: CAWSGGTSWGSPLHF. The CDR3 DNA reads TGTGCCTGGAGTGGCGGGACTTCATGGGGTTCACCCCTCCACTTT.

This clone was found a few times. This rearrangement joins TRBV6-5 to TRBJ2-7; 8 bases are shared with TRBD1. CDR1 and CDR2 from the germline V gene are MNHEY and SVGAGI. There are 13 residues in the CDR3. J gave up 2 bases and V 5 bases, and 2 bases lay outside the gene matches. CDR3 residues: CASSTGGPYEQYF. The CDR3 DNA sequence: TGTGCCAGCAGTACAGGGGGACCCTACGAGCAGTACTTC.

The V gene is TRBV5-1, the J gene TRBJ2-2; 10 positions match TRBD2. Germline loops: CDR1 SGHRS, CDR2 YFSETQ. The CDR3 loop spans 16 amino acids. With 0 bases clipped from V and 6 bases from J, the junction kept 5 bases outside the gene matches. DNA of the CDR3: TGCGCCAGCAGCTTGGCTCCTAGCGGGGGCCCCGGGGAGCTGTTTTTT. Translated, it gives CASSLAPSGGPGELFF.

The chain carries TRBV28 and TRBJ1-4; D gene uncertain. Trimming removed 6 bases at V and 4 bases at J, with 15 bases between. The length of the CDR3 is 15 residues. CDR1 is MDHEN, CDR2 SYDVKM, per germline. For the CDR3, the DNA is TGTGCCAGCAGGAGTCCCTCGACTGTTAATGAAAAACTGTTTTTT. This encodes CASRSPSTVNEKLFF.

This chain's CDR3 is CASSFTIAKNIQYF. DNA for the CDR3: TGTGCCAGCAGCTTCACAATAGCCAAAAACATTCAGTACTTC. This chain uses TRBV5-5 with TRBJ2-4; D is unresolved. The germline gives CDR1 SGHKS, CDR2 YYEKEE (reference sequence). This CDR3 comprises 14 residues. V lost 2 bases, J lost 0 bases, and 6 bases lay in between. Variable domain in full (rest from reference TRBV5-5 and TRBJ2-4): DAGVTQSPTHLIKTRGQQVTLRCSPISGHKSVSWYQQVLGQGPQFIFQYYEKEERGRGNFPDRFSARQFPNYSSELNVNALLLGDSALYLCASSFTIAKNIQYFGAGTRLSVL.

This clone was recorded only once. This chain uses TRBV20-1 with TRBJ1-1; D is undetermined. V gave up 0 bases and J gave up 3 bases, with 2 bases separating them. Germline CDR1 and CDR2: DFQATT and SNEGSKA (reference sequence). CDR3 length equals 11 residues. As DNA, the CDR3 is TGCAGTGCTAGAGACGACACTGAAGCTTTCTTT. Residues: CSARDDTEAFF.

The chain links TRBV5-1 to TRBJ2-7; D may be TRBD2 (6 bases). The CDR3 sequence is 14 residues long. Germline V gene data show CDR1 as SGHRS and CDR2 as YFSETQ. V dropped 3 bases and J dropped 2 bases, with 12 bases sitting between them. The CDR3 bases are TGCGCCAGCAGCTCGGCCCCGGGGGCCTACGAGCAGTACGTC. Translated, it gives CASSSAPGAYEQYV.

The gene calls are TRBV7-8 and TRBJ1-1; tentatively, D is TRBD1 (5 bases). The CDR3 extends over 13 amino acids. Trimming removed 5 bases from V and 1 base from J, with 8 bases in between. CDR1 and CDR2 from the germline V gene are SGHVS and FQNEAQ. The CDR3 here is CASSRQRNTEAFF. The CDR3 DNA follows: TGTGCCAGCAGCCGACAGAGGAACACTGAAGCTTTCTTT. The full variable domain, in which reference TRBV7-8 and TRBJ1-1 provide the parts outside the CDR3, is GAGVSQSPRYKVAKRGQDVALRCDPISGHVSLFWYQQALGQGPEFLTYFQNEAQLDKSGLPSDRFFAERPEGSVSTLKIQRTQQEDSAVYLCASSRQRNTEAFFGQGTRLTVV.

This sequence joins TRBV28 and TRBJ1-2; D ambiguous. Germline values: CDR1 MDHEN, CDR2 SYDVKM. V lost 2 bases to trimming and J lost 2 bases, with 9 bases between them. This CDR3 is built from 14 residues. The CDR3: CASSLNLLNYGYTF. As DNA, the CDR3 is TGTGCCAGCAGTTTAAATCTCCTGAACTATGGCTACACCTTC.